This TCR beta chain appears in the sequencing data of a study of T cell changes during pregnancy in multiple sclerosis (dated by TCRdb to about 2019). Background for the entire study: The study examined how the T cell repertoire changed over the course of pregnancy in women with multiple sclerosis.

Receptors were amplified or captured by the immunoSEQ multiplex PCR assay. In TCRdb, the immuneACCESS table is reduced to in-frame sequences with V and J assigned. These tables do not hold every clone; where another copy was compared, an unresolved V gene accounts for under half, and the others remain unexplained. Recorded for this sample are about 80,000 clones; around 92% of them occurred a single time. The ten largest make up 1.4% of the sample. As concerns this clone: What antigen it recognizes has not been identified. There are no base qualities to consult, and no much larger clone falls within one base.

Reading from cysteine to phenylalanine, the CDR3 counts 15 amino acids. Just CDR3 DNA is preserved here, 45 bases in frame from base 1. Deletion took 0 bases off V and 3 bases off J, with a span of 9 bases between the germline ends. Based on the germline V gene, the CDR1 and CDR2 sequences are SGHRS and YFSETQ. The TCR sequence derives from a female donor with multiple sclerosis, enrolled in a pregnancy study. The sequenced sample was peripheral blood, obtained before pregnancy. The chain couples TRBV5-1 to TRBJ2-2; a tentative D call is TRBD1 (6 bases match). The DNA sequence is TGCGCCAGCAGCTTGGCCGAGGGGGACACCGGGGAGCTGTTTTTT. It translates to CASSLAEGDTGELFF.